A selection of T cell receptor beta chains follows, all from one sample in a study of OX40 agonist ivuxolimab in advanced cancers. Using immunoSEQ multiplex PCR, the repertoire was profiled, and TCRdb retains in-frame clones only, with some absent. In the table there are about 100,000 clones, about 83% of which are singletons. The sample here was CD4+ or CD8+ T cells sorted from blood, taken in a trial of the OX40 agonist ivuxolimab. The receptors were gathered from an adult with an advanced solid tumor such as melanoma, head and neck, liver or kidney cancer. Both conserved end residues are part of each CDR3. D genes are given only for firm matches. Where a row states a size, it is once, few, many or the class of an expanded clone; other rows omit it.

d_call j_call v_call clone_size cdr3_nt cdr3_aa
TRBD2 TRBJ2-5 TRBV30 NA TGTGCTTGGAGGGCGGGGGGGCGAGAGACCCAGTACTTC CAWRAGGRETQYF
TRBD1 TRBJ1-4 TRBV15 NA TGTGCCACCAGCAGAGACCGCCTCGTAGGAGGGGGCTGGGAAAAACTGTTTTTT CATSRDRLVGGGWEKLFF
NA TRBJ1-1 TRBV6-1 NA TGTGCCAGCGGAGGAAGGGCAGGTAATGAAGCTTTCTTT CASGGRAGNEAFF
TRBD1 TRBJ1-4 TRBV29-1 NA TGCAGCGTGACAGGGACTAATGAAAAACTGTTTTTT CSVTGTNEKLFF
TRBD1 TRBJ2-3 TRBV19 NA TGTGCCAGTAGTATACTCTTGGGGACAGGCACAGATACGCAGTATTTT CASSILLGTGTDTQYF
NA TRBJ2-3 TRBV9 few TGTGCCAGCAGCCCTGGGGTAGCCGCAGATACGCAGTATTTT CASSPGVAADTQYF
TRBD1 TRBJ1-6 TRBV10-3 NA TGTGCCAACAGACAGGGCGGGGGTTCACCCCTCCACTTT CANRQGGGSPLHF
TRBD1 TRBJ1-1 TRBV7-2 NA TGTGCCAGCAGCTTAGAATTAACAGGGGGGGCTTTCTTT CASSLELTGGAFF
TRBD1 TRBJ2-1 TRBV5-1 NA TGCGCCAGCAGCAAGGGCGGGACAGGGGGCTACAATGAGCAGTTCTTC CASSKGGTGGYNEQFF
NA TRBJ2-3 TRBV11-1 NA TGTGCCAGCAGCTTAGGGGGCGGACTCACCACAGATACGCAGTATTTT CASSLGGGLTTDTQYF
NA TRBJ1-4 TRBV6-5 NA TGTGCCAGTAGAACCACAGGAAAGAATGAAAAACTGTTTTTT CASRTTGKNEKLFF
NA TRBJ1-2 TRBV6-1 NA TGTGCCAGCAGTGAAGCGTTAAGGGGGGCGAACTATGGCTACACCTTC CASSEALRGANYGYTF
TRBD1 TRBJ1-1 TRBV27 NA TGTGCCAGCAGAGGACAGGGCCAGAACACTGAAGCTTTCTTT CASRGQGQNTEAFF
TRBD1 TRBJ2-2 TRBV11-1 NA TGTGCCAGCAGCCGGGAGACAGGGGGCGGGTTTTGGAACACCGGGGAGCTGTTTTTT CASSRETGGGFWNTGELFF
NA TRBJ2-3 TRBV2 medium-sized TGTGCCAGCAACCGAGGTAACCCTAGCACAGATACGCAGTATTTT CASNRGNPSTDTQYF
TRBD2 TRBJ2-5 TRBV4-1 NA TGCGCCAGCAGCCAAGAGGGAGCGGGAGCGTTCCAAGAGACCCAGTACTTC CASSQEGAGAFQETQYF
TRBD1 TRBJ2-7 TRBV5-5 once TGTGCCAGCAGCTTGGCGGGACAGGAACCCTACGAGCAGTACTTC CASSLAGQEPYEQYF
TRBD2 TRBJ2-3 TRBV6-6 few TGTGCCAGCAGCAAAGGGACTAGCAGGTCAGATACGCAGTATTTT CASSKGTSRSDTQYF
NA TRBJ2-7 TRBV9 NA TGTGCCAGCAGCCCACCCTACGAGCAGTACTTC CASSPPYEQYF
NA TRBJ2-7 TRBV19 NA TGTGCCAGTAGTATAGGGCAGTCCTACGAGCAGTACTTC CASSIGQSYEQYF
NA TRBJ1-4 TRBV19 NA TGTGCCAGTAGTATCCGGGGTGCGGAAAAACTGTTTTTT CASSIRGAEKLFF
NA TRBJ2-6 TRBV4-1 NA TGCGCCAGCAGCCAAGATAGCTCTGGGGCCAACGTCCTGACTTTC CASSQDSSGANVLTF
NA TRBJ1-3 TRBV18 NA TGTGCCAGCTCACCGGCAGGTGGAAACACCATATATTTT CASSPAGGNTIYF
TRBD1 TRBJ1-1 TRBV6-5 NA TGTGCCAGCAGTCGGAAGGGGGACAGTTTTACTGAAGCTTTCTTT CASSRKGDSFTEAFF
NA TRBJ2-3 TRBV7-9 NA TGTGCCAGCAGCCCGAGGGTAGCGGCTACAGATACGCAGTATTTT CASSPRVAATDTQYF
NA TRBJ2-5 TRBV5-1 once TGCGCCAGCAGCTTGGCCCTACAGGGGGGGGAGACCCAGTACTTC CASSLALQGGETQYF
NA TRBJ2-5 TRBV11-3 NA TGTGCCAGCAGCTCCCAACGAGGACGGGACCTAGGGGAGACCCAGTACTTC CASSSQRGRDLGETQYF
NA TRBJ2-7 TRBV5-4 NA TGTGCCAGCAGCTCTCCCGGGACAGCGGGAGAGGAGCAGTACTTC CASSSPGTAGEEQYF
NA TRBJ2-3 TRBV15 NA TGTGCCACCAGCAGAGATCAGCTTCTGGGCACAGATACGCAGTATTTT CATSRDQLLGTDTQYF
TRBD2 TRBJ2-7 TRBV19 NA TGTGCCAGTAGTTCCAGGACTAGCGGGGGCCTCGAGCAGTACTTC CASSSRTSGGLEQYF
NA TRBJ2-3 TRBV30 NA TGTGCCTGGAGTGCCCCTCCCCCCGCCCCAGATACGCAGTATTTT CAWSAPPPAPDTQYF
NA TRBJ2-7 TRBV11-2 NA TGTGCCAGCAGCTCAGCCGGCCTCTCCTACGAGCAGTACTTC CASSSAGLSYEQYF
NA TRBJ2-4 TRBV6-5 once TGTGCCAGCTCGGAGGGGGCCAAAAACATTCAGTACTTC CASSEGAKNIQYF
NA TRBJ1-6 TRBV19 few TGTGCCAGTAGTGCAGTTGTTTCTTCACCCCTCCACTTT CASSAVVSSPLHF
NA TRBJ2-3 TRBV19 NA TGTGCCAGTAGTGGTGCCCGGCCGGGCACAGATACGCAGTATTTT CASSGARPGTDTQYF
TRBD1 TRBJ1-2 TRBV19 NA TGTGCCAGTAGACGACAGGGGGACTGGTATGGCTACACCTTC CASRRQGDWYGYTF
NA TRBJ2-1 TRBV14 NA TGTGCCAGCAGCCAAGATCTTGGGGGAAACTACAATGAGCAGTTCTTC CASSQDLGGNYNEQFF
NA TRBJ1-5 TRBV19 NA TGTGCCAGTAGTATAGGCACGGAGAGCAATCAGCCCCAGCATTTT CASSIGTESNQPQHF
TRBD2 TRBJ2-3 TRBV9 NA TGTGCCAGCAGCTCGGCGGGAGGGCTCTTCGGCGATACGCAGTATTTT CASSSAGGLFGDTQYF
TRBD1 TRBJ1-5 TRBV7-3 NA TGTGCCAGCAGCCCGACAGGGGGTTATAGCAATCAGCCCCAGCATTTT CASSPTGGYSNQPQHF
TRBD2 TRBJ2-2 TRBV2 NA TGTGCCAGCAGCGCACTAGCGGTGCCTGGGGGGGAGCTGTTTTTT CASSALAVPGGELFF
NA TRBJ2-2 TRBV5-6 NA TGTGCCAGCAGCTGGATAGGGAGCTCCGGGGAGCTGTTTTTT CASSWIGSSGELFF